The clone carrying this TCR beta chain has only a few counts. Its antigen is unknown. The record originates from a study of CD8+CD57+ T cells in acquired aplastic anemia. Study at large: The study obtained an average of roughly 2.9 ug of DNA from sorted CD4+ and CD8+ cells. General study findings and limits: Significance was not reached for CD8+ Simpson's diversity between patients and controls. Twenty-nine shared CD8+ CDR3s appeared highly expressed within patients' immunodominant clones.

Genomic DNA provided the template from which TCR beta VDJ and CDR3 profiles were obtained. TCRdb recomputed calls from the reads with MiXCR, one row per CDR3 protein. The table has 150,000 to 200,000 distinct CDR3 sequences, under 70% seen once. Germline V gives CDR1 DFQATT, CDR2 SNEGSKA (reference sequence). This CDR3 contains 14 residues. V was clipped by 3 bases and J by 5 bases; unmatched bases: 7. The clonotype was recovered from a human donor with severe aplastic anemia or a healthy control (not recorded which). Sequenced: sorted CD4+, CD8+, or CD8+CD57+ T cells (not recorded which) from PBMCs. V gene TRBV20-1 combines with J gene TRBJ2-5, with TRBD2 identical over 9 bases. CDR3 sequence reads: CSARMRGGAETQYF. In DNA form, the CDR3 reads TGCAGTGCTAGGATGCGGGGGGGCGCGGAGACCCAGTACTTC.